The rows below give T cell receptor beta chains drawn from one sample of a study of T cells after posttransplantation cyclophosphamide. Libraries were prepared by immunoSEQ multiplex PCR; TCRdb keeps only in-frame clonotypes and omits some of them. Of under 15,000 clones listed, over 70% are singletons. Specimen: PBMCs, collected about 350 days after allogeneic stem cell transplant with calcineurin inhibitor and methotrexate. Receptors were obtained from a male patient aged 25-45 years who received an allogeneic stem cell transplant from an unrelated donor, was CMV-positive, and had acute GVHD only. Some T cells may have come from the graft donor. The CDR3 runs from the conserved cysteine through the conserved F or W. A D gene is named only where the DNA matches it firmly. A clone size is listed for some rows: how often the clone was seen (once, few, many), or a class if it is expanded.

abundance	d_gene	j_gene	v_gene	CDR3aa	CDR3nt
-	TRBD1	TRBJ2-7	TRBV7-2	CASSSRTGSSYEQYF	TGTGCCAGCAGCTCCAGGACAGGTTCCTCCTACGAGCAGTACTTC
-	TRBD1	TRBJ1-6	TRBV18	CASSPGQAPYNSPLHF	TGTGCCAGCTCACCGGGACAGGCCCCCTATAATTCACCCCTCCACTTT
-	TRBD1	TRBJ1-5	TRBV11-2	CASSPTGRWQPQHF	TGTGCCAGCAGCCCGACAGGGCGATGGCAGCCCCAGCATTTT
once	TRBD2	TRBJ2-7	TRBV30	CAWSVGGRSEQYF	TGTGCCTGGAGTGTAGGCGGGAGGAGCGAGCAGTACTTC
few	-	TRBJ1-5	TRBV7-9	CASSLGGGAHSNQPQHF	TGTGCCAGCAGCTTAGGAGGTGGGGCCCATAGCAATCAGCCCCAGCATTTT
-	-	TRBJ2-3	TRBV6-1	CASSRQVADTQYF	TGTGCCAGCAGTAGACAGGTTGCAGATACGCAGTATTTT
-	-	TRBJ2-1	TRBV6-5	CASSYLVSYNEQFF	TGTGCCAGCAGTTACCTTGTCTCCTACAATGAGCAGTTCTTC
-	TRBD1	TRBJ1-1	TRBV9	CASSVSTTGQGGAEAFF	TGTGCCAGCAGCGTTTCTACCACGGGACAGGGCGGAGCTGAAGCTTTCTTT
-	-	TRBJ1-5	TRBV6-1	CASNEPLYSNQPQHF	TGTGCCAGCAACGAACCGCTATATAGCAATCAGCCCCAGCATTTT
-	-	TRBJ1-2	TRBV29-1	CSVIGGSHGYTF	TGCAGCGTTATTGGGGGCAGCCATGGCTACACCTTC
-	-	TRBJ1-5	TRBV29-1	CSVEEGGIGPQHF	TGCAGCGTTGAAGAGGGCGGGATCGGCCCCCAGCATTTT
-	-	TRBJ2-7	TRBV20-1	CSARRGYEQYF	TGCAGTGCTAGACGCGGCTACGAGCAGTACTTC
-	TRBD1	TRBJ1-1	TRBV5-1	CASSMQGAANTEAFF	TGCGCCAGCAGCATGCAGGGGGCCGCGAACACTGAAGCTTTCTTT
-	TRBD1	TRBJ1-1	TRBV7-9	CASSHLGQWNTEAFF	TGTGCCAGCAGCCACTTGGGACAGTGGAACACTGAAGCTTTCTTT
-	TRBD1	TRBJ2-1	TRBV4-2	CASSQEWGQGLGPVF	TGTGCCAGCAGCCAAGAGTGGGGACAGGGTCTGGGGCCGGTCTTC
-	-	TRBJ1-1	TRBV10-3	CAISGMSGLLNTEAFF	TGTGCCATCAGTGGAATGTCTGGGCTCTTGAACACTGAAGCTTTCTTT
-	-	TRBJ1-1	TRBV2	CASGDPSNRVWGEAFF	TGTGCCAGCGGGGATCCCTCAAACAGGGTGTGGGGTGAAGCTTTCTTT
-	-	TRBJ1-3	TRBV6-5	CASISPPSVYF	TGTGCCAGCATTTCCCCCCCCAGCGTATATTTT
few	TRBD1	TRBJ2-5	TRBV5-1	CASSPDRDETQYF	TGCGCCAGCAGCCCGGACAGGGACGAGACCCAGTACTTC
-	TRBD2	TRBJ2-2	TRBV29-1	CSVGHPGLAGDLMTGELFF	TGCAGCGTTGGGCATCCGGGACTAGCGGGAGATTTGATGACCGGGGAGCTGTTTTTT
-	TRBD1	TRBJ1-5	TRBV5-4	CASSVFTGGRNQPQHF	TGTGCCAGCAGCGTGTTTACAGGGGGCCGGAATCAGCCCCAGCATTTT
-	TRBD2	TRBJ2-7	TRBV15	CATSRGGGWGNEQYF	TGTGCCACCAGCAGAGGGGGAGGGTGGGGCAACGAGCAGTACTTC
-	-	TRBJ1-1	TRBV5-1	CASSSYRQTDNTEAFF	TGCGCCAGCAGTTCCTACCGTCAGACAGATAACACTGAAGCTTTCTTT
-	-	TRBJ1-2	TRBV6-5	CASSYSGGIGDGYTF	TGTGCCAGCAGTTACTCGGGGGGGATAGGGGATGGCTACACCTTC
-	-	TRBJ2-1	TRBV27	CASSSTLEDEQFF	TGTGCCAGCAGTTCCACTCTGGAGGATGAGCAGTTCTTC
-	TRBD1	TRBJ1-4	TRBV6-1	CASRVDRDVYEKLFF	TGTGCCAGCAGAGTAGACAGGGATGTTTATGAAAAACTGTTTTTT
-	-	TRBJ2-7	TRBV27	CATKPDTGLEWEQYF	TGTGCCACCAAACCCGATACAGGGCTGGAATGGGAGCAGTACTTC
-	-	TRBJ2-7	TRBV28	CASSSQGIGFGEQYF	TGTGCCAGCAGTTCTCAGGGAATCGGATTCGGCGAGCAGTACTTC
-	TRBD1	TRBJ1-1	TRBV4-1	CASSPGQGWPEAFF	TGCGCCAGCAGCCCTGGACAGGGGTGGCCTGAAGCTTTCTTT
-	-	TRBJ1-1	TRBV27	CASSSGGEAFF	TGTGCCAGCAGCTCGGGGGGGGAAGCTTTCTTT
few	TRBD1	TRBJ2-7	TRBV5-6	CASSDDPGQGSYEQYF	TGTGCCAGCAGCGATGACCCGGGACAGGGTTCCTACGAGCAGTACTTC
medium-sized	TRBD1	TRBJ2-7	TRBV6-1	CASGDRGWISYEQYF	TGTGCCAGTGGGGACAGGGGATGGATCTCCTACGAGCAGTACTTC
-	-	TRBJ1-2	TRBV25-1	CASSPSLEGGYGYTF	TGTGCCAGCAGTCCCTCCCTTGAGGGCGGCTATGGCTACACCTTC
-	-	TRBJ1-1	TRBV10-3	CATRDRQGTEAFF	TGTGCCACCCGCGACAGGCAGGGGACTGAAGCTTTCTTT
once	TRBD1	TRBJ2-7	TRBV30	CAWSKPGTGRYEQYF	TGTGCCTGGAGTAAACCAGGGACAGGGAGATACGAGCAGTACTTC
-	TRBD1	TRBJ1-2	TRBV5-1	CASSPGQGTRYTF	TGCGCCAGCAGCCCGGGACAGGGGACTCGCTACACCTTC
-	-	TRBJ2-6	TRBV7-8	CASSLQSSPGANVLTF	TGTGCCAGCAGCCTCCAGTCGTCCCCCGGGGCCAACGTCCTGACTTTC
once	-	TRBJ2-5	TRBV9	CASSVINGETQYF	TGTGCCAGCAGCGTAATAAACGGGGAGACCCAGTACTTC
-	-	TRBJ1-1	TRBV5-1	CASSSGEGRLAFF	TGCGCCAGCAGCTCAGGGGAGGGACGGTTGGCTTTCTTT
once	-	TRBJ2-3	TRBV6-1	CATQPGLSTDTQYF	TGTGCCACCCAACCGGGACTTAGCACAGATACGCAGTATTTT
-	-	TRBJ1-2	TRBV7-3	CASSLTTGGGYTF	TGTGCCAGCAGCTTAACGACAGGCGGCGGCTACACCTTC
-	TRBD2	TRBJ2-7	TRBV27	CASQLAGDYEQYF	TGTGCCAGCCAACTAGCGGGAGATTACGAGCAGTACTTC
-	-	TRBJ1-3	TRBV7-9	CASSIGTASSGNTIYF	TGTGCCAGCAGCATCGGGACTGCTAGCTCTGGAAACACCATATATTTT